Listed below are T cell receptor beta chains from one sample, sequenced in a study of blood T cell repertoires in COVID-19. The method was immunoSEQ multiplex PCR; TCRdb's version includes in-frame clones alone and lacks a portion of them. The table includes around 280,000 clones, 87% detected once. Sequenced material: PBMCs or T cells enriched from blood (not recorded which). The source of these receptors is a woman in her thirties or forties who had recovered from COVID-19. The CDR3 runs from the conserved cysteine through the conserved F or W. The D gene is left open where the match is weak. Only some rows state a clone size, as once, few, many or a class for expanded clones.

d_gene	abundance	v_gene	j_gene	CDR3nt	CDR3aa
TRBD1	NA	TRBV18	TRBJ1-1	TGTGCCAGCTCAAAGGGACAGGAGTACACTGAAGCTTTCTTT	CASSKGQEYTEAFF
NA	NA	TRBV27	TRBJ2-2	TGTGCCAGCAGTCCCTCAAGAGGGCAGAACACCGGGGAGCTGTTTTTT	CASSPSRGQNTGELFF
TRBD1	NA	TRBV28	TRBJ2-2	TGTGCCAGCGGGCCCGCCGGGACAGGGGGCACCGGGGAGCTGTTTTTT	CASGPAGTGGTGELFF
NA	few	TRBV5-4	TRBJ2-1	TGTGCCAGCAGCCGAACCGGCGGGAATGAGCAGTTCTTC	CASSRTGGNEQFF
NA	NA	TRBV15	TRBJ2-7	TGTGCCACCAGCAGAGATAGGGACCTAACAGGGTACGAGCAGTACTTC	CATSRDRDLTGYEQYF
NA	NA	TRBV12-3/TRBV12-4	TRBJ2-1	TGTGCCAGTGGTTTATTTGGAGCGGGTGAGCAGTTCTTC	CASGLFGAGEQFF
NA	few	TRBV18	TRBJ1-2	TGTGCCAGCTCACCGGACTCCTATGGCTACACCTTC	CASSPDSYGYTF
NA	NA	TRBV19	TRBJ2-1	TGTGCCAGTAGTCGGACCAGGGGAAATGAGCAGTTCTTC	CASSRTRGNEQFF
TRBD1	NA	TRBV9	TRBJ1-1	TGTGCCAGCAGCGCCACATCCTCCCCCGGGACAGTGAACACTGAAGCTTTCTTT	CASSATSSPGTVNTEAFF
NA	NA	TRBV7-2	TRBJ2-7	TGTGCCAGCAGCCCCGCCCTGGCGGAAACCTACGAGCAGTACTTC	CASSPALAETYEQYF
NA	NA	TRBV4-2	TRBJ2-7	TGTGCCAGCAGCCACGGGAGTACTGGCTACGAGCAGTACTTC	CASSHGSTGYEQYF
NA	few	TRBV19	TRBJ2-1	TGTGCCAGTAGCCCCGGGACTCGCAATGAGCAGTTCTTC	CASSPGTRNEQFF
NA	NA	TRBV2	TRBJ2-7	TGTGCCAGCAGGGGGGGCTACGAGCAGTACTTC	CASRGGYEQYF
NA	NA	TRBV5-4	TRBJ2-1	TGTGCCAGCAGCTTCGGAGGGGCCAATGAGCAGTTCTTC	CASSFGGANEQFF
TRBD1	once	TRBV5-6	TRBJ1-2	TGTGCCAGCAGCTTGGCAGGGGGCGGGCATGGCTACACCTTC	CASSLAGGGHGYTF
NA	NA	TRBV11-2	TRBJ1-5	TGTGCCAGCAGCCCGTCGGCAGGTGGCGGCAATCAGCCCCAGCATTTT	CASSPSAGGGNQPQHF
TRBD1	NA	TRBV6-1	TRBJ2-4	TGTGCCAGCAGTGGTCAGGGGGCTGCGGGGAAAAACATTCAGTACTTC	CASSGQGAAGKNIQYF
TRBD1	NA	TRBV19	TRBJ1-1	TGTGCCAGTAGTATACAACGCAGGGGGACTGAAGCTTTCTTT	CASSIQRRGTEAFF
NA	few	TRBV7-8	TRBJ1-2	TGTGCCAGCAGCTTTGGGACAAACTATGGCTACACCTTC	CASSFGTNYGYTF
NA	NA	TRBV19	TRBJ1-3	TGTGCCAGTAGAGAAGGGAGCTCTGGAAACACCATATATTTT	CASREGSSGNTIYF
TRBD2	NA	TRBV30	TRBJ2-7	TGTGCCTGGAGCTCCGAGGTGGGTAGCGGGAGGGCAAGTGAGCAGTACTTC	CAWSSEVGSGRASEQYF
TRBD1	NA	TRBV9	TRBJ2-1	TGTGCCAGCAGCGCCCGGACAGGGGCCAACGAGCAGTTCTTC	CASSARTGANEQFF
TRBD1	once	TRBV5-4	TRBJ1-2	TGTGCCAGCAGCCCGGGACAGGGTGACGGCTACACCTTC	CASSPGQGDGYTF
TRBD2	NA	TRBV6-5	TRBJ2-5	TGTGCCAGCGGATCAACTAGCGCAGAGACCCAGTACTTC	CASGSTSAETQYF
NA	NA	TRBV7-9	TRBJ1-6	TGTGCCAGCAGCTCCGAATCACTAAATAATTCACCCCTCCACTTT	CASSSESLNNSPLHF
TRBD2	NA	TRBV30	TRBJ2-7	TGTGCCTGGAGCCTGACTAGCGGGAGAGGGTACTACGAGCAGTACTTC	CAWSLTSGRGYYEQYF
NA	NA	TRBV7-2	TRBJ2-5	TGTGCCAGCAGCCCCCGTTCGGAGACCCAGTACTTC	CASSPRSETQYF
TRBD1	NA	TRBV7-2	TRBJ1-2	TGTGCCAGCAGCTTTGGGACAGGTGCTGGCTACACCTTC	CASSFGTGAGYTF
TRBD2	few	TRBV7-3	TRBJ2-3	TGTGCCAGCAGCTTGGCAGCGGGAGGGCCAGATACGCAGTATTTT	CASSLAAGGPDTQYF
NA	NA	TRBV5-4	TRBJ2-3	TGTGCCAGCAGCCCACCACTTTCCCCTCCAGATACGCAGTATTTT	CASSPPLSPPDTQYF
NA	NA	TRBV19	TRBJ1-2	TGTGCCAGTAGTATCCGCCGGGGGGGCTCTAACTATGGCTACACCTTC	CASSIRRGGSNYGYTF
TRBD2	NA	TRBV6-2/TRBV6-3	TRBJ2-7	TGTGCCAGCAGTCGTAGCGGGAGGGCCGGCGAGCAGTACTTC	CASSRSGRAGEQYF
TRBD2	NA	TRBV25-1	TRBJ2-1	TGTGCCAGCAGTGAAACGAGCGGGAGGGCTTACAATGAGCAGTTCTTC	CASSETSGRAYNEQFF
NA	NA	TRBV28	TRBJ1-3	TGTGCCAGCACGGTACAGGGATCTGGAAACACCATATATTTT	CASTVQGSGNTIYF
TRBD1	NA	TRBV6-5	TRBJ2-7	TGTGCCAGCAGTTACGGACAGGGCGGAAGGCGCGAGCAGTACTTC	CASSYGQGGRREQYF
NA	NA	TRBV10-3	TRBJ2-2	TGTGCCAACAGCGCAACTGCGAACACCGGGGAGCTGTTTTTT	CANSATANTGELFF
TRBD1	NA	TRBV7-8	TRBJ2-1	TGTGCCAGCAGCCGAGGACAGGGTACCTACAATGAGCAGTTCTTC	CASSRGQGTYNEQFF
NA	NA	TRBV19	TRBJ2-1	TGTGCCAGTAGTGCCCCGGGACTGATAAACAATGAGCAGTTCTTC	CASSAPGLINNEQFF
NA	few	TRBV28	TRBJ1-2	TGTGCCAGCAGTTCCCCTCTTGGAGGAGGGGTTGGTGGCTACACCTTC	CASSSPLGGGVGGYTF
NA	NA	TRBV15	TRBJ1-5	TGTGCCACCAGCAGAGGGCCCCAGGCGGGGGGGTATAGCAATCAGCCCCAGCATTTT	CATSRGPQAGGYSNQPQHF
TRBD1	NA	TRBV5-1	TRBJ1-2	TGCGCCAGCAGCTTTAGACAGGGGAATGCTGGCTACACCTTC	CASSFRQGNAGYTF
NA	NA	TRBV29-1	TRBJ1-2	TGCAGCGTTGCTCCCAGGGGCCTCTATGGCTACACCTTC	CSVAPRGLYGYTF
TRBD1	NA	TRBV18	TRBJ1-1	TGTGCCAGCTCTCAATCACTCCCGGGACAGGGGTTTCGCACTGAAGCTTTCTTT	CASSQSLPGQGFRTEAFF
TRBD1	NA	TRBV29-1	TRBJ2-1	TGCAGCGTTGAAGATCAGGACAGGTGGAATGAGCAGTTCTTC	CSVEDQDRWNEQFF
NA	NA	TRBV12-3/TRBV12-4	TRBJ2-1	TGTGCCAGCCAAGAAGGGGATGAGCAGTTCTTC	CASQEGDEQFF
TRBD1	NA	TRBV5-4	TRBJ2-7	TGTGCCAGCAGAGAGACAGGGGGTATGGAGCAGTACTTC	CASRETGGMEQYF
NA	NA	TRBV18	TRBJ2-3	TGTGCCAGCTCTCCCCCGTCGCTTGTACACCCAGAGTATTTT	CASSPPSLVHPEYF